The T cell receptor beta chain under discussion was sequenced for a study of OX40 agonist ivuxolimab in advanced cancers. Study-wide background: Prior therapy, whether anti-PD-1, anti-PD-L1 or anti-CTLA-4, was allowed, and approximately 40% had some.

Measured with immunoSEQ multiplex PCR; TCRdb has only the in-frame clones, and not every one. The repertoire has tens of thousands of clones, 84% of them found once; the top ten carry about 2.5%. The length of the CDR3 is 15 residues. V was trimmed by 4 bases and J by 4 bases, leaving 15 bases between them. Germline values: CDR1 SGDLS, CDR2 YYNGEE. The rearrangement joins TRBV9 to TRBJ1-3; no definite D call. The material was CD4+ or CD8+ T cells sorted from blood, obtained in a trial of the OX40 agonist ivuxolimab. The TCR sequence derives from an adult with an advanced solid tumor such as melanoma, head and neck, liver or kidney cancer. In DNA form, the CDR3 reads TGTGCCAGCAGCCCACGCCCGGTAGGAGGAAACACCATATATTTT. Residues: CASSPRPVGGNTIYF. Full variable domain (outside the CDR3, taken from reference TRBV9 and TRBJ1-3): DSGVTQTPKHLITATGQRVTLRCSPRSGDLSVYWYQQSLDQGLQFLIQYYNGEERAKGNILERFSAQQFPDLHSELNLSSLELGDSALYFCASSPRPVGGNTIYFGEGSWLTVV.